This T cell receptor (beta chain) was recorded in a study of CD8+CD57+ T cells in acquired aplastic anemia listed by TCRdb under 2018. A note on the overall study: A mean of approximately 3 ug of DNA, ranging from about 0.2 to 27.4 ug, was extracted from sorted CD4+ and CD8+ cells. CD8+CD57+ expansion was defined as frequency above the mean frequency observed in healthy subjects.

What the research found in general, with its limitations: Between patients and healthy controls, no significant difference in CD8+ Simpson's diversity was found (P=0.060). Nearly 30 CD8+ CDR3 sequences were found in both patients and controls but appeared to be highly expressed in patients and within the immunodominant clones of the patients.

The germline V gene (reference sequence) supplies CDR1 DFQATT and CDR2 SNEGSKA. V was cut back by 2 bases and J by 8 bases, leaving a gap of 18 bases between them. The CDR3, from cysteine to phenylalanine, totals 14 residues. The kept DNA is CDR3 alone, 42 bases in frame from the first base. Comments on this clonotype: Its antigen remains unidentified. The sample holds no much larger clone one base away, and base qualities are not on file.

Genomic DNA served as template for TCR beta VDJ combination and CDR3 sequence profiling. An Illumina HiSeq 2000 was used for TCR repertoire sequencing. Per the authors' processing: Repertoires were assessed using TRBV/TRBJ rearrangement plots, CDR3 size and DJ length profiles, and Simpson's diversity index. The most abundant DNA sequence in the deep sequencing data was defined as the immunodominant clone. CDR3 amino acid sequences were checked for sharing across subjects and were also compared against the VDJdb database and published repertoires. TCRdb applied fastp at Q25 and MiXCR to the public reads, then kept only in-frame beta chains. Records with the same CDR3 protein are collapsed into one entry carrying the most frequent genes and DNA. Clone size and V and J calls follow TCRdb, not the original study. The sample table records fewer than 200,000 distinct CDR3 sequences; around half of these occur just once. The ten largest clones represent around 1.8% of the sample.

The patients picked for sequencing were ones in whom flow cytometry had shown an expansion of CD8+CD57+ cells. All patients had severe acquired aplastic anemia diagnosed by International Study of Aplastic Anemia and Agranulocytosis and Camitta criteria. No patient had received any therapy when blood was sampled. TCR repertoires of sorted CD4+ and CD8+ blood T cells from severe aplastic anemia patients and healthy subjects were deep-sequenced in the study. Patients were enrolled under clinicaltrials.gov protocols 00001620, 01623167, 00001397, 00071045, 00081523 and 00961064 in the USA. Ficoll-Paque density gradient centrifugation was used to isolate peripheral blood mononuclear cells. Before DNA was extracted, CD4+ and CD8+ T cells were sorted using either FACS or magnetic beads.

The sequence is built from TRBV20-1 and TRBJ1-2; possibly the D gene is TRBD1, per 5 matching bases. The sample taken for sequencing was sorted CD4+, CD8+, or CD8+CD57+ T cells (not recorded which) from PBMCs. The source is a human donor with aplastic anemia. The CDR3 region reads CSARRGSRNPGYTF. The nucleotide sequence reads as follows: TGCAGTGCTAGAAGGGGTTCACGAAACCCAGGCTACACCTTC.